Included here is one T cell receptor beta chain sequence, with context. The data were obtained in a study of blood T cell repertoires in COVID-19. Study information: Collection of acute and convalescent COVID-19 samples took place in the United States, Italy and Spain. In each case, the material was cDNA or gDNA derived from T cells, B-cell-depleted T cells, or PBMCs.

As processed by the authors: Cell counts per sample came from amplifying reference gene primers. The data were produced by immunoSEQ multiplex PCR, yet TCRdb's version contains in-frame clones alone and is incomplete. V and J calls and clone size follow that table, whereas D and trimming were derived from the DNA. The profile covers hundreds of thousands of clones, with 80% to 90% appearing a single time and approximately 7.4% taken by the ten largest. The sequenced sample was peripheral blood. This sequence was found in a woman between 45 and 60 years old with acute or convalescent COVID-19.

In DNA, the CDR3 is TGTGCCAGTAGTATGCCCGCGGGGGAGAATTCACCCCTCCACTTT. It is translated as CASSMPAGENSPLHF. The chain recombines TRBV19 with TRBJ1-6, with D tentatively TRBD1 (5 bases). The CDR3 loop spans 15 amino acids. Germline assignment: CDR1 LNHDA and CDR2 SQIVND (reference sequence). The V end was cut by 3 bases, the J end by 7 bases, with 13 bases between.